Listed below are T cell receptor beta chains from one sample, sequenced in a study of blood T cell repertoires in COVID-19. Measured with immunoSEQ multiplex PCR; TCRdb has only the in-frame clones, and not every one. The data contain fewer than 250,000 clones, more than 65% of them singletons. The sample consisted of PBMCs or T cells enriched from blood (not recorded which). The receptors were sampled from a woman between 45 and 60 years old with acute COVID-19. Both conserved end residues are part of each CDR3. Fields, in order: V gene, D gene, clone size, J gene, CDR3 protein, CDR3 DNA. The D gene is left open where the match is weak. Some rows mark clone size as missing; the rest say once, few, many or name a class of expanded clone.

V: TRBV6-5; D: .; size: .; J: TRBJ1-5; CDR3: CASIGSGEPQHF; DNA: TGTGCCAGCATAGGGAGCGGGGAGCCCCAGCATTTT
V: TRBV4-2; D: .; size: .; J: TRBJ1-2; CDR3: CASSQEGRGGDGYTF; DNA: TGTGCCAGCAGCCAAGAAGGAAGAGGGGGGGATGGCTACACCTTC
V: TRBV29-1; D: .; size: .; J: TRBJ1-2; CDR3: CSAAAGRGYGYTF; DNA: TGCAGCGCCGCGGCGGGGCGCGGCTATGGCTACACCTTC
V: TRBV2; D: TRBD1; size: few; J: TRBJ1-6; CDR3: CASTRTGSPNSPLHF; DNA: TGTGCCAGCACCCGGACAGGGAGCCCTAATTCACCCCTCCACTTT
V: TRBV21-1; D: .; size: many; J: TRBJ1-5; CDR3: CASPGLRNQPQHF; DNA: TGTGCCAGCCCGGGACTTCGAAATCAGCCCCAGCATTTT
V: TRBV18; D: TRBD2; size: .; J: TRBJ2-3; CDR3: CASSPPSGGLDTQYF; DNA: TGTGCCAGCTCACCACCGAGCGGGGGGTTAGATACGCAGTATTTT
V: TRBV6-5; D: .; size: .; J: TRBJ1-6; CDR3: CASSYHSDHRVGTLHF; DNA: TGTGCCAGCAGTTACCACTCGGATCACAGGGTAGGAACCCTCCACTTT
V: TRBV11-3; D: .; size: .; J: TRBJ2-2; CDR3: CASSITAGGELFF; DNA: TGTGCCAGCAGCATAACCGCGGGCGGGGAGCTGTTTTTT
V: TRBV2; D: .; size: few; J: TRBJ1-4; CDR3: CASSEGRPNEKLFF; DNA: TGTGCCAGCAGTGAAGGGAGGCCTAATGAAAAACTGTTTTTT
V: TRBV2; D: TRBD1; size: .; J: TRBJ1-5; CDR3: CASSPPGGGSNQPQHF; DNA: TGTGCCAGCAGCCCCCCAGGGGGCGGGAGCAATCAGCCCCAGCATTTT
V: TRBV18; D: TRBD2; size: .; J: TRBJ2-3; CDR3: CASSPSGGATDTQYF; DNA: TGTGCCAGCTCACCAAGCGGGGGGGCAACAGATACGCAGTATTTT
V: TRBV28; D: TRBD2; size: .; J: TRBJ2-1; CDR3: CASKVTRGLAVAEQFF; DNA: TGTGCCAGCAAGGTGACAAGGGGACTAGCCGTAGCTGAGCAGTTCTTC
V: TRBV9; D: TRBD1; size: .; J: TRBJ1-4; CDR3: CASSVGQGGEKLFF; DNA: TGTGCCAGCAGCGTTGGACAGGGAGGGGAAAAACTGTTTTTT
V: TRBV5-6; D: .; size: once; J: TRBJ1-2; CDR3: CASSIPGIRDYGYTF; DNA: TGTGCCAGCAGCATACCCGGGATTCGGGACTATGGCTACACCTTC
V: TRBV5-1; D: TRBD1; size: .; J: TRBJ1-2; CDR3: CASSARTGSNYGYTF; DNA: TGCGCCAGCAGCGCCAGGACAGGGAGTAACTATGGCTACACCTTC
V: TRBV30; D: .; size: few; J: TRBJ1-2; CDR3: CAWSLQGLGYTF; DNA: TGTGCCTGGAGTCTCCAGGGGCTTGGCTACACCTTC
V: TRBV11-1; D: TRBD1; size: .; J: TRBJ2-2; CDR3: CASTDRGNTGELFF; DNA: TGTGCCAGCACCGACAGGGGGAATACCGGGGAGCTGTTTTTT
V: TRBV9; D: .; size: .; J: TRBJ1-1; CDR3: CASSVGGRGEAFF; DNA: TGTGCCAGCAGCGTAGGAGGGAGAGGTGAAGCTTTCTTT
V: TRBV2; D: TRBD1; size: .; J: TRBJ1-5; CDR3: CASSGQGAGGPQHF; DNA: TGTGCCAGCAGTGGCCAGGGGGCGGGCGGACCCCAGCATTTT
V: TRBV19; D: .; size: .; J: TRBJ1-2; CDR3: CASREQDLYGYTF; DNA: TGTGCCAGTAGGGAACAGGACCTCTATGGCTACACCTTC
V: TRBV24-1; D: .; size: .; J: TRBJ2-1; CDR3: CATSDPGAGDEQFF; DNA: TGTGCCACCAGTGATCCCGGTGCCGGGGATGAGCAGTTCTTC
V: TRBV12-1; D: .; size: few; J: TRBJ2-1; CDR3: CASSHTSGGILDGNEQFF; DNA: TGTGCCAGCAGCCATACTAGCGGGGGGATATTGGATGGGAATGAGCAGTTCTTC
V: TRBV2; D: TRBD1; size: .; J: TRBJ1-1; CDR3: CASRGGSLNTEAFF; DNA: TGTGCCAGCAGAGGGGGCTCTTTGAACACTGAAGCTTTCTTT
V: TRBV19; D: .; size: .; J: TRBJ2-1; CDR3: CAASSINLGRTADYHEQFF; DNA: TGTGCCGCCAGTAGTATTAATCTCGGGCGGACTGCGGACTACCATGAGCAGTTCTTC
V: TRBV10-3; D: TRBD1; size: .; J: TRBJ1-6; CDR3: CAIGGQDSSYNSPLHF; DNA: TGTGCCATCGGGGGACAGGACAGCTCCTATAATTCACCCCTCCACTTT
V: TRBV28; D: .; size: .; J: TRBJ2-6; CDR3: CASSWGTRDSSGANVLTF; DNA: TGTGCCAGCAGTTGGGGGACAAGGGATAGCTCTGGGGCCAACGTCCTGACTTTC
V: TRBV20-1; D: .; size: .; J: TRBJ1-1; CDR3: CSASRQPMNTEAFF; DNA: TGCAGTGCTAGTCGACAGCCCATGAACACTGAAGCTTTCTTT
V: TRBV7-9; D: TRBD1; size: .; J: TRBJ1-1; CDR3: CASSADRGNTEAFF; DNA: TGTGCCAGCAGCGCCGACAGGGGGAACACTGAAGCTTTCTTT
V: TRBV7-3; D: .; size: .; J: TRBJ1-1; CDR3: CASSLTPGMNTEAFF; DNA: TGTGCCAGCAGCTTAACCCCAGGGATGAACACTGAAGCTTTCTTT
V: TRBV11-3; D: .; size: once; J: TRBJ1-4; CDR3: CASSPQGAVEKLFF; DNA: TGTGCCAGCAGCCCCCAGGGCGCGGTGGAAAAACTGTTTTTT
V: TRBV5-4; D: TRBD2; size: .; J: TRBJ2-2; CDR3: CASSLVKAGGLNTGELFF; DNA: TGTGCCAGCAGCTTGGTTAAAGCGGGGGGACTGAACACCGGGGAGCTGTTTTTT
V: TRBV18; D: TRBD1; size: .; J: TRBJ1-6; CDR3: CASRDSYSPLHF; DNA: TGTGCCAGCCGGGACAGCTATTCACCCCTCCACTTT
V: TRBV30; D: .; size: .; J: TRBJ1-3; CDR3: CAWSPSRSGNSGNTIYF; DNA: TGTGCCTGGAGTCCCTCCCGGTCGGGAAACTCTGGAAACACCATATATTTT
V: TRBV10-3; D: .; size: .; J: TRBJ2-5; CDR3: CAISESPRPQETQYF; DNA: TGTGCCATCAGTGAGTCCCCGCGGCCCCAGGAGACCCAGTACTTC
V: TRBV6-5; D: .; size: .; J: TRBJ1-2; CDR3: CASMPRDTGYGYTF; DNA: TGTGCCAGCATGCCCCGGGACACCGGATACGGCTACACCTTC
V: TRBV10-2; D: .; size: .; J: TRBJ1-4; CDR3: CASSFGRGNEKLFF; DNA: TGCGCCAGCAGTTTCGGGAGGGGGAATGAAAAACTGTTTTTT
V: TRBV7-3; D: .; size: .; J: TRBJ2-3; CDR3: CASSLSAQGSTDTQYF; DNA: TGTGCCAGCAGCTTAAGTGCCCAGGGGAGCACAGATACGCAGTATTTT
V: TRBV9; D: .; size: .; J: TRBJ2-1; CDR3: CASGMRGDRGEQFF; DNA: TGTGCCAGCGGGATGAGGGGAGACCGGGGGGAGCAGTTCTTC
V: TRBV28; D: .; size: .; J: TRBJ1-2; CDR3: CASLVAQGGYGYTF; DNA: TGTGCCAGCCTTGTGGCGCAGGGCGGCTATGGCTACACCTTC
V: TRBV12-3/TRBV12-4; D: .; size: once; J: TRBJ1-4; CDR3: CASSFLFEGKLFF; DNA: TGTGCCAGCAGTTTTCTATTTGAGGGAAAACTGTTTTTT
V: TRBV4-1; D: TRBD2; size: once; J: TRBJ2-1; CDR3: CASSQDKSRGGRYNEQFF; DNA: TGCGCCAGCAGCCAAGATAAAAGTCGCGGGGGGCGCTACAATGAGCAGTTCTTC
V: TRBV24-1; D: .; size: .; J: TRBJ2-5; CDR3: CATSDSTIYQETQYF; DNA: TGTGCCACCAGTGATTCAACTATATACCAAGAGACCCAGTACTTC
V: TRBV9; D: TRBD1; size: .; J: TRBJ1-2; CDR3: CASSPTQGAGYGYTF; DNA: TGTGCCAGCAGCCCAACCCAGGGGGCCGGCTATGGCTACACCTTC
V: TRBV24-1; D: TRBD1; size: .; J: TRBJ1-1; CDR3: CATRDRVTTEAFF; DNA: TGTGCCACCAGGGACAGGGTGACCACTGAAGCTTTCTTT
V: TRBV6-5; D: .; size: .; J: TRBJ1-4; CDR3: CASSYHTDEKLFF; DNA: TGTGCCAGCAGTTACCATACGGATGAAAAACTGTTTTTT
V: TRBV7-2; D: TRBD1; size: .; J: TRBJ2-5; CDR3: CASSLARTGGETQYF; DNA: TGTGCCAGCAGCTTAGCGCGGACAGGGGGGGAGACCCAGTACTTC
V: TRBV6-5; D: TRBD2; size: few; J: TRBJ2-1; CDR3: CASSRTSGGAGEQFF; DNA: TGTGCCAGCAGCCGGACTAGCGGGGGGGCAGGTGAGCAGTTCTTC
V: TRBV18; D: TRBD1; size: .; J: TRBJ1-6; CDR3: CASSPGDSWDNSPLHF; DNA: TGTGCCAGCTCACCAGGGGACAGTTGGGATAATTCACCCCTCCACTTT
V: TRBV5-6; D: TRBD1; size: few; J: TRBJ2-5; CDR3: CASSLELRDREEETQYF; DNA: TGTGCCAGCAGCTTGGAATTGAGGGACAGGGAGGAAGAGACCCAGTACTTC
V: TRBV28; D: .; size: few; J: TRBJ1-6; CDR3: CASSFSDRSIHF; DNA: TGTGCCAGCAGTTTTAGCGACAGGTCAATCCACTTT
V: TRBV7-6; D: TRBD1; size: .; J: TRBJ1-1; CDR3: CASSQRQGTTAFF; DNA: TGTGCCAGCAGCCAAAGACAGGGAACGACAGCTTTCTTT
V: TRBV5-4; D: TRBD1; size: .; J: TRBJ1-2; CDR3: CASSRQGAGYGYTF; DNA: TGTGCCAGCAGTCGACAGGGGGCAGGGTATGGCTACACCTTC
V: TRBV3-1/TRBV3-2; D: .; size: .; J: TRBJ1-1; CDR3: CASSQFITGYTEAFF; DNA: TGTGCCAGCAGCCAATTCATCACAGGATACACTGAAGCTTTCTTT
V: TRBV19; D: .; size: few; J: TRBJ1-2; CDR3: CASSIGQGGYGYTF; DNA: TGTGCCAGTAGTATCGGTCAGGGCGGCTATGGCTACACCTTC
V: TRBV5-1; D: TRBD1; size: .; J: TRBJ1-1; CDR3: CASSDPGQGGWAFF; DNA: TGCGCCAGCAGCGATCCCGGACAGGGTGGGTGGGCTTTCTTT
V: TRBV7-5; D: .; size: once; J: TRBJ1-5; CDR3: CARSRVSTGRAQHF; DNA: TGTGCCAGAAGCCGCGTTAGCACAGGACGGGCCCAGCATTTT
V: TRBV6-4; D: TRBD2; size: many; J: TRBJ2-3; CDR3: CASSDGGGSTDTQYF; DNA: TGTGCCAGCAGTGACGGGGGGGGTAGCACAGATACGCAGTATTTT
V: TRBV11-2; D: .; size: .; J: TRBJ2-3; CDR3: CASSSIRGTSTDTQYF; DNA: TGTGCCAGCAGCTCCATTCGGGGAACTAGCACAGATACGCAGTATTTT
V: TRBV5-1; D: TRBD1; size: .; J: TRBJ2-2; CDR3: CASSSGTGGLTGELFF; DNA: TGCGCCAGCAGCTCCGGGACAGGGGGCCTGACCGGGGAGCTGTTTTTT
V: TRBV6-5; D: TRBD1; size: .; J: TRBJ1-5; CDR3: CASIVGRGLGQPQHF; DNA: TGTGCCAGCATAGTGGGCAGGGGGCTTGGACAGCCCCAGCATTTT